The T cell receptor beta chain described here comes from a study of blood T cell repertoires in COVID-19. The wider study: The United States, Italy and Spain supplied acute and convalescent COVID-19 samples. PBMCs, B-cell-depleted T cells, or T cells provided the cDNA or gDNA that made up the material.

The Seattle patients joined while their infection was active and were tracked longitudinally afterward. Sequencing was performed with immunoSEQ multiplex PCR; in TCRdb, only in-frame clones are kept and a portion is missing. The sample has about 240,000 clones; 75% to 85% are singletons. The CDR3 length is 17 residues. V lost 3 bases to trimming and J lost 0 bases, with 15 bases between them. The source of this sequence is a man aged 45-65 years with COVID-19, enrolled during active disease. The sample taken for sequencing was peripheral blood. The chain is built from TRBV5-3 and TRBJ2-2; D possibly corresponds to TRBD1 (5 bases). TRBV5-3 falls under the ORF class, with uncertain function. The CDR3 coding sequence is TGTGCCAGAAGCTCCGTCTTGTGCAGGGCGAACACCGGGGAGCTGTTTTTT. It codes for CARSSVLCRANTGELFF.